This T cell receptor (beta chain) emerged from a study of blood T cells in healthy people across ages. Study-level results: Correlation between TCR beta diversity and naive T cell percentage was strong. Significant beta diversity loss was already apparent by age roughly 43, declining roughly linearly.

Then a second PCR, running roughly 6 to 11 cycles, was carried out with a sample-barcoded 5' primer and a J-beta primer mix. One entry per CDR3 protein, called by TCRdb with MiXCR from the 5' RACE reads. The profile shows 580,000 or so distinct CDR3 sequences, about 45% of them singletons. Germline V lookup: CDR1 ENHRY, CDR2 SYGVKD. V lost 4 bases and J 3 bases, leaving 12 bases between the germline ends. This CDR3 comprises 14 residues. Details on this clonotype: Its cognate antigen is unknown.

V gene TRBV10-3 combines with J gene TRBJ1-2; D is possibly TRBD1 (6 bases). The specimen was blood. This clonotype originated in a man older than 75 in good health. The CDR3 sequence is CAISVGQIDYGYTF. The CDR3 DNA reads as TGTGCCATCAGTGTTGGACAGATAGACTATGGCTACACCTTC.